This TCR beta chain appears in the sequencing data of a study of CD8 T cells in Susac syndrome. When the RNA was reverse transcribed, random hexamers were used with an input of roughly 0.45 to 1 ug. immunoSEQ multiplex PCR amplified TCR beta CDR3 across 54 Vbeta, 13 Jbeta. TCRdb re-called the immunoSEQ multiplex PCR reads through MiXCR, storing one row per CDR3 protein. The data show about 140,000 distinct CDR3 sequences, with 90% to 95% seen just once and about 0.25% held by the top ten. This CDR3 has 13 amino acids. The germline V gene encodes CDR1 MNHEY and CDR2 SMNVEV (reference sequence). V was pared by 8 bases and J by 2 bases, with 10 bases between. CD8+ and CD4+ T cells from blood underwent TCR beta sequencing, which was carried out in a high-throughput format. Healthy donors served as age- and sex-matched controls. Negative isolation yielded CD8+ and CD4+ T cells; FACS enriched TEMRA cells.

What was sequenced was CD8+ T cells from PBMCs. This clonotype was obtained from a human donor in good health. J is TRBJ2-1 and V is TRBV27; the D gene is possibly TRBD1 (6 bases). The CDR3 nucleotides read TGTGCCAGCCGACAGGTCGCCTACAATGAGCAGTTCTTC. It codes for CASRQVAYNEQFF.